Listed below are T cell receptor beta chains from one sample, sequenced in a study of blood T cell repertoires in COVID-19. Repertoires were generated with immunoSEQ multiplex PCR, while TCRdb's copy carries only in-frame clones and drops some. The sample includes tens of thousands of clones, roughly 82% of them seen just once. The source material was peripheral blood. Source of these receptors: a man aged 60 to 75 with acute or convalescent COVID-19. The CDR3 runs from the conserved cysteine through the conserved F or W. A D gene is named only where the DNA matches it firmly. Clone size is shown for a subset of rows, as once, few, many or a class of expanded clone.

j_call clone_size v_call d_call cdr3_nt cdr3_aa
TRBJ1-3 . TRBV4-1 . TGCGCCAGCAGCCCGGCGAATCAGGGGTCGTCTGGAAACACCATATATTTT CASSPANQGSSGNTIYF
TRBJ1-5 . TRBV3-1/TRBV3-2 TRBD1 TGTGCCAGCAGCACAGGGGGGGATCAGCCCCAGCATTTT CASSTGGDQPQHF
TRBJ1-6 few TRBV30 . TGTGCCTGGACGGGGAAGAGCTCCTATAATTCACCCCTCCACTTT CAWTGKSSYNSPLHF
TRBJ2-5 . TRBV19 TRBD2 TGTGCCAGTAGCCGGACTAGCGGGGGGGTGCTTGAGACCCAGTACTTC CASSRTSGGVLETQYF
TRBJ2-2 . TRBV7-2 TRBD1 TGTGCCAGCAGCCTCCTAGGGTGGGGGACAGGGAACACCGGGGAGCTGTTTTTT CASSLLGWGTGNTGELFF
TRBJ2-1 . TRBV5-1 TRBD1 TGCGCCAGCAGCCCCTACCCTGACAGGGTTGGGGATGAGCAGTTCTTC CASSPYPDRVGDEQFF
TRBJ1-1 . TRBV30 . TGTGCCTGGAGTGTGCAGTGGAACACTGAAGCTTTCTTT CAWSVQWNTEAFF
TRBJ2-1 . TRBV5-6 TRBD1 TGTGCCAGCAGCTCCCGGGACAGGGGCAATGAGCAGTTCTTC CASSSRDRGNEQFF
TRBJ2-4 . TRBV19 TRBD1 TGTGCCAGTAGTCTTCCGGGACAGACAAACATTCAGTACTTC CASSLPGQTNIQYF
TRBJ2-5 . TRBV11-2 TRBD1 TGTGCCAGCAGCTCGGACAGGGTGATCGAGACCCAGTACTTC CASSSDRVIETQYF
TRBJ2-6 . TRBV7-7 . TGTGCCACCCTAGAGCGGCTCGGCCCCCTCTCTGGGGCCAACGTCCTGACTTTC CATLERLGPLSGANVLTF
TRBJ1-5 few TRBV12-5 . TGTGCTAGTGGCGATAGAGACAATCAGCCCCAGCATTTT CASGDRDNQPQHF
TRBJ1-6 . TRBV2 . TGTGCCAGTCGAACAGGTGGCGGGAGTTCACCCCTCCACTTT CASRTGGGSSPLHF
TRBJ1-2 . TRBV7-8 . TGTGCCAGCAGCCGCATGCCAGGTGCGGGGAGCTATGGCTACACCTTC CASSRMPGAGSYGYTF
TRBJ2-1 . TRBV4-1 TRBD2 TGCGCCAGCAGCCAAACGGTACTAGCGGGGGGTTGGGATGAGCAGTTCTTC CASSQTVLAGGWDEQFF
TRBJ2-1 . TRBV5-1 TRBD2 TGCGCCAGCAGCCGGACTAGCGGGGGGGTGGCTGAGCAGTTCTTC CASSRTSGGVAEQFF
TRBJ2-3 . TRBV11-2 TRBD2 TGTGCCAGCGGGCTACTAGCGGGGGTCGGGGATACGCAGTATTTT CASGLLAGVGDTQYF
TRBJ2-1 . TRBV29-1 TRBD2 TGCAGCGTTGCCCCCGGGACTAGCGGGTTCGAGCAGTTCTTC CSVAPGTSGFEQFF
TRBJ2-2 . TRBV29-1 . TGCAGCGCCGCGTGGGGGACTACCGGGGAGCTGTTTTTT CSAAWGTTGELFF
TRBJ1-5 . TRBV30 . TGTGCCTGGAATAGTGGCAATCAGCCCCAGCATTTT CAWNSGNQPQHF
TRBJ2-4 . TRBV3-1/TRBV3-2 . TGTGCCAGCAGCCAAGACCGAGCCAAAAACATTCAGTACTTC CASSQDRAKNIQYF
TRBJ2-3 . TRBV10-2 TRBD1 TGCGCCAGCAGGACGGGACAGACAACTTATACGCAGTATTTT CASRTGQTTYTQYF
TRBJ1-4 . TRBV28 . TGTGCCAGCAGTTTTGGGGGCCCTAATGAAAAACTGTTTTTT CASSFGGPNEKLFF
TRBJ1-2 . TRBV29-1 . TGCAGCGTTGAATGGGGACACCTCAGCGATGGCTACACCTTC CSVEWGHLSDGYTF
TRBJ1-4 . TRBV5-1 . TGCGCCAGCAGCCTCCGAGGGGGGGGCGGGGGCACTAATGAAAAACTGTTTTTT CASSLRGGGGGTNEKLFF
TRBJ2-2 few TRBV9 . TGTGCCAGCAGCACGAACAGGGGGGGCGACGGGGAGCTGTTTTTT CASSTNRGGDGELFF
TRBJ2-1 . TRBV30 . TGTGCCTGGAGTGTAAGAGCTCCCGAGCAGTTCTTC CAWSVRAPEQFF
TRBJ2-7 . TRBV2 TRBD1 TGTGCCAGCCGCGGACAGGGTCCCTACGAGCAGTACTTC CASRGQGPYEQYF
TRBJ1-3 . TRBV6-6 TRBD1 TGTGCCAGCAATCCCCTAGACAGGGGCTCTGGAAACACCATATATTTT CASNPLDRGSGNTIYF
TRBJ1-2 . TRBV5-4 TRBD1 TGTGCCAGCAGCGGCGGGACAGGGAAACTGTTCTATGGCTACACCTTC CASSGGTGKLFYGYTF
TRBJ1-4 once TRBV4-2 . TGTGCCAGCAGCCCGTGGGGAGATCATGAAAAACTGTTTTTT CASSPWGDHEKLFF
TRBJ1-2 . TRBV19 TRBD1 TGTGCCAGTAGTATCGACAGGGTCGGGGATGGCTACACCTTC CASSIDRVGDGYTF
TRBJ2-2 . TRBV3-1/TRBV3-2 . TGTGCCAGCAGCCAAGATTTCGGGAACACCGGGGAGCTGTTTTTT CASSQDFGNTGELFF
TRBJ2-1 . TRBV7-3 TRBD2 TGTGCCAGCAGCTCTATGGGACTAGCGGGGGGGCTTGATGAGCAGTTCTTC CASSSMGLAGGLDEQFF
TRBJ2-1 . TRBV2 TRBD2 TGTGCCAGCAGTCCAACTAGCGGGGGGATCAATGAGCAGTTCTTC CASSPTSGGINEQFF
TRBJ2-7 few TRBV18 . TGTGCCAGCTCACCAGGTAGGACAGACTACGAGCAGTACTTC CASSPGRTDYEQYF
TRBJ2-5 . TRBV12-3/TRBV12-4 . TGTGCCAGCAGCAGACAGGTCCAAGAGACCCAGTACTTC CASSRQVQETQYF